These 10 T cell receptor beta chains were all obtained from the same sample, sequenced in a study of blood T cell repertoires in COVID-19. Assay used: immunoSEQ multiplex PCR; TCRdb lists only in-frame clones, some missing. The sample has around 200,000 clones; approximately 82% are singletons. Sequencing was done on a sample of peripheral blood. The receptors originated from a man in his forties or fifties with active or convalescent COVID-19.

CDR3 amino acids: CATSRVALSAGGELFF. The CDR3, as DNA: TGTGCCACCAGCAGAGTGGCCCTTAGCGCCGGCGGGGAGCTGTTTTTT. The V and J genes are TRBV15 and TRBJ2-2, with a weak D call TRBD2 (5 bases). CDR3 size: 16 residues. V lost 1 base to trimming and J lost 7 bases, with 16 bases between them. In germline, CDR1 is LNHNV, CDR2 YYDKDF (reference sequence).

This chain's CDR3 is CASREIGRLETQYF. DNA of the CDR3: TGTGCCAGCAGGGAGATTGGAAGGTTAGAGACCCAGTACTTC. The chain couples TRBV6-5 to TRBJ2-5; D ambiguous. The CDR3 sequence is 14 residues long. Trimming took off 6 bases at V and 4 bases at J, with 15 bases between the two ends. Per germline, CDR1 MNHEY and CDR2 SVGAGI.

V gene TRBV10-3 combines with J gene TRBJ2-7; 10 bases agree with TRBD1. This CDR3 is built from 15 residues. The germline V gene encodes CDR1 ENHRY and CDR2 SYGVKD. J was trimmed by 4 bases and V by 5 bases; bases with no gene match: 8. For the CDR3, the DNA is TGTGCCATCAGTACCGGGACAGGGGATTGGTACGAGCAGTACTTC. It codes for CAISTGTGDWYEQYF.

The chain has TRBV28 and TRBJ2-5, with 10 bases identical to TRBD1. The CDR3 runs to 16 residues. From germline, CDR1 is MDHEN and CDR2 SYDVKM. V lost 4 bases and J lost 4; bases outside the gene matches: 9. The CDR3 region has the DNA TGTGCCAGCAGTTACGGGGGACAGGGGTCGAGAGAGACCCAGTACTTC. It yields the protein CASSYGGQGSRETQYF. Using reference TRBV28 and TRBJ2-5 for the parts outside the CDR3, the full variable domain is DVKVTQSSRYLVKRTGEKVFLECVQDMDHENMFWYRQDPGLGLRLIYFSYDVKMKEKGDIPEGYSVSREKKERFSLILESASTNQTSMYLCASSYGGQGSRETQYFGPGTRLLVL.

The table lists this clone with a count of one. V and J are TRBV4-3 and TRBJ2-7; 8 bases agree with TRBD1. Germline CDR1 LGHNA, CDR2 YSLEER. The V gene end was trimmed by 1 base and the J gene end by 5 bases; junction bases not matched to a gene: 4. This CDR3 has 14 amino acids. For the CDR3, the DNA is TGCGCCAGCAGCCAAGGGACAGGGATCCACGAGCAGTACTTC. Translation: CASSQGTGIHEQYF.

The rearrangement joins TRBV6-5 to TRBJ2-7, with TRBD2 matching 7 bases. After removal of 0 bases from V and 2 bases from J, the junction contained 4 bases not matched to a gene. This CDR3 has 15 amino acids. Per germline, CDR1 MNHEY and CDR2 SVGAGI. This chain's CDR3 is CASSYSQRGPYEQYF. CDR3 bases: TGTGCCAGCAGTTACTCCCAGCGGGGACCCTACGAGCAGTACTTC.

The chain couples TRBV19 to TRBJ1-2, with 10 bases that match TRBD1. V lost 7 bases to trimming and J lost 7 bases; unmatched junction nucleotides: 9. In germline, CDR1 is LNHDA, CDR2 SQIVND (reference sequence). CDR3 size: 14 residues. The CDR3, as DNA: TGTGCCAGTAACTCACGGGACAGGGGATCTGGCTACACCTTC. Amino acid sequence: CASNSRDRGSGYTF.

The rearrangement uses TRBV25-1 and TRBJ1-2; 7 nucleotides match TRBD1. V shed 8 bases, J shed 7 bases, and the junction held 7 bases outside the gene matches. The CDR3 covers 12 residues. Germline CDR1 is MGHDK and CDR2 is SYGVNS. In nucleotides, the CDR3 is TGTGCCAGCGTGACAGGGCTCGGTGGCTACACCTTC. Translation: CASVTGLGGYTF.

The rearrangement joins TRBV18 to TRBJ2-2; D might be TRBD2 (6 bases). CDR3 length: 15 amino acids. The V and J ends lost 3 bases and 4 bases respectively, with 12 bases between them. From germline, CDR1 is KGHSH and CDR2 LQKENI. In DNA, the CDR3 is TGTGCCAGCTCACCGGGAGGTCGAGGCACCGGGGAGCTGTTTTTT. This encodes CASSPGGRGTGELFF.

Only a few counts were recorded for this clone. J is TRBJ1-1 and V is TRBV5-6, with TRBD1 matching 11 bases. From germline, CDR1 is SGHDT and CDR2 YYEEEE. J gave up 0 bases and V 6 bases, and 7 bases lay outside the gene matches. The CDR3 extends over 16 amino acids. The CDR3 is CASIEPGQGVNTEAFF. The CDR3 region has the DNA TGTGCCAGCATCGAACCGGGACAGGGGGTGAACACTGAAGCTTTCTTT.